Listed below are T cell receptor beta chains from one sample, sequenced in a study of blood T cell repertoires in COVID-19. TCRdb keeps only in-frame clones here, not all; method: immunoSEQ multiplex PCR. The repertoire holds approximately 350,000 clones, with 85% to 90% as singletons. Sequenced sample: peripheral blood. Receptors were obtained from a woman aged 45 to 65 with COVID-19, enrolled during active disease. CDR3s include the opening cysteine and the closing phenylalanine or tryptophan. The order of the fields is V gene, D gene, CDR3 protein. The D gene is left open where the match is weak.

v_gene: TRBV10-1; d_gene: .; CDR3aa: CASSVTEASYEQYF
v_gene: TRBV30; d_gene: TRBD1; CDR3aa: CAWWTGADYGYTF
v_gene: TRBV24-1; d_gene: .; CDR3aa: CATSDNSGSGNPNYGYTF
v_gene: TRBV6-5; d_gene: .; CDR3aa: CASSRYSNQPQHF
v_gene: TRBV29-1; d_gene: TRBD1; CDR3aa: CSARQGDYEQYF
v_gene: TRBV12-3/TRBV12-4; d_gene: .; CDR3aa: CASSRRDTQYF
v_gene: TRBV7-8; d_gene: .; CDR3aa: CASSLAGGGVNYGYTF
v_gene: TRBV19; d_gene: .; CDR3aa: CASSNNGGSSYEQYF
v_gene: TRBV6-5; d_gene: .; CDR3aa: CASTALSSGEQYF
v_gene: TRBV19; d_gene: TRBD1; CDR3aa: CASSLTGGETEAFF
v_gene: TRBV19; d_gene: .; CDR3aa: CASSIGQMLSPLHF
v_gene: TRBV2; d_gene: TRBD1; CDR3aa: CASIGDRVGTEAFF
v_gene: TRBV14; d_gene: TRBD1; CDR3aa: CASSHPNRGNNEQFF
v_gene: TRBV6-5; d_gene: TRBD1; CDR3aa: CASRQGQHTEAFF
v_gene: TRBV28; d_gene: .; CDR3aa: CASSFAPNYGYTF
v_gene: TRBV6-6; d_gene: TRBD1; CDR3aa: CASSYTSDRGGVAFF
v_gene: TRBV15; d_gene: TRBD1; CDR3aa: CATSRDTGGSPQFF
v_gene: TRBV19; d_gene: .; CDR3aa: CASSIRQPQSHPQHF
v_gene: TRBV10-3; d_gene: .; CDR3aa: CAISDTQASSSYNSPLHF
v_gene: TRBV18; d_gene: .; CDR3aa: CASSVNRDSNQPQHF
v_gene: TRBV5-1; d_gene: TRBD2; CDR3aa: CASSLGTSGAGTQYF
v_gene: TRBV10-1; d_gene: .; CDR3aa: CASSEGRNNEQFF
v_gene: TRBV19; d_gene: .; CDR3aa: CASSNQGGTNTEAFF
v_gene: TRBV19; d_gene: .; CDR3aa: CASSIDPDEKLFF